This TCR beta chain emerged from a study of response to subunit inactivated influenza vaccine. Study outcomes and limitations: The authors proposed limited new T cell recruitment per seasonal influenza vaccination.

In its sample, this clonotype was seen many times. What it binds is not known. TCRdb called the RT-PCR reads again in MiXCR, with one record for every CDR3 protein. The sample comprises about 780,000 distinct CDR3 sequences, approximately 18% of which are singletons, and 9.5% to 13% rests with the top ten. The CDR3 consists of 14 residues. V gave up 1 base and J gave up 1 base, with 6 bases separating them. Per the germline V gene, CDR1 is SGHAT and CDR2 is FQNNGV. The sample in question was PBMCs from blood, obtained 5 to 6 days after vaccination. The source is a man aged 45-65 years who received an inactivated influenza vaccine. J is TRBJ2-3 and V is TRBV11-2; D might be TRBD2 (6 bases). CDR3 nucleotides: TGTGCCAGCAGCTTAGGGAGGGGCACAGATACGCAGTATTTT. This gives the protein CASSLGRGTDTQYF.